These 7 T cell receptor beta chains came from one sample sequenced in a study of beta chain features in type 1 diabetes. The isolated RNA, all of it, was reverse transcribed, so expressed TCRB transcripts were what got sequenced. Sequencing used immunoSEQ multiplex PCR; TCRdb keeps in-frame clones, though not all of them. Among over 300,000 clones, approximately 8% were seen once, and the ten largest hold less than 0.5%. Sequenced material: central memory CD4+ T cells from blood. All receptors come from a woman aged 18-30 years in good health.

This clone was counted a few times. The J gene is TRBJ2-5, the V gene TRBV29-1; 8 nucleotides align to TRBD1. The CDR3 sequence is 14 residues long. The germline CDR1 and CDR2 sequences are SQVTM and ANQGSEA. V lost 4 bases to trimming and J lost 5 bases; unmatched junction nucleotides: 9. This CDR3 reads CSVADRGGWETQYF. The CDR3 DNA reads as TGCAGCGTTGCCGACAGGGGTGGGTGGGAGACCCAGTACTTC.

This chain connects TRBV27 to TRBJ2-7, with 7 positions matching TRBD1. The germline gives CDR1 MNHEY, CDR2 SMNVEV (reference sequence). The V segment lost 2 bases and the J segment 5 bases; nucleotides outside the gene matches: 3. The CDR3 is 13 amino acids. In DNA, the CDR3 is TGTGCCAGCAGTTTACGAGGGGGCGACGAGCAGTACTTC. This translates into CASSLRGGDEQYF.

This chain joins TRBV19 and TRBJ2-7; 10 nucleotides match TRBD1. Per germline, CDR1 LNHDA and CDR2 SQIVND (reference sequence). The CDR3 runs to 17 residues. The V and J ends lost 5 bases and 6 bases, in that order; junction bases with no gene match: 16. CDR3 in amino acids: CASSVRISPTGGFEQYF. The CDR3 bases are TGTGCCAGTAGTGTCCGTATATCTCCGACAGGGGGCTTCGAGCAGTACTTC.

The chain has TRBV28 and TRBJ2-1, with 8 bases lining up with TRBD2. J lost 10 bases, V lost 5 bases, and 16 bases had no gene match. Per germline, CDR1 MDHEN and CDR2 SYDVKM. This CDR3 region has 16 residues. Written as DNA, the CDR3 is TGTGCCAGCAGTCTACCCGGGGGGGGACGAGAAAGGGAGCAGTTCTTC. Protein: CASSLPGGGREREQFF. Using reference TRBV28 and TRBJ2-1 for the parts outside the CDR3, the full variable domain is DVKVTQSSRYLVKRTGEKVFLECVQDMDHENMFWYRQDPGLGLRLIYFSYDVKMKEKGDIPEGYSVSREKKERFSLILESASTNQTSMYLCASSLPGGGREREQFFGPGTRLTVL.

The genes are TRBV29-1 and TRBJ2-6; D is unresolved. The germline V and J ends were trimmed by 5 bases and 3 bases, with 5 bases remaining between them. Germline V gene sequence: CDR1 SQVTM, CDR2 ANQGSEA. This CDR3 has 12 amino acids. The CDR3 protein is CSVTGGANVLTF. Here the CDR3 DNA reads TGCAGCGTTACCGGTGGGGCCAACGTCCTGACTTTC.

The chain combines TRBV6-1 with TRBJ2-1; D gene uncertain. The V gene lost 2 bases and the J gene lost 3 bases, with 11 bases spanning the gap. The CDR3 extends over 15 amino acids. Germline V gives CDR1 MNHNS, CDR2 SASEGT. The CDR3 DNA reads as TGTGCCAGCAGTGAAATGGTAACGAGCTACAATGAGCAGTTCTTC. Encoded protein: CASSEMVTSYNEQFF.

This clone has a count of ten or more. The V gene is TRBV7-9, the J gene TRBJ2-3; 7 bases align to TRBD1. This CDR3 is built from 12 residues. The germline gives CDR1 SEHNR, CDR2 FQNEAQ (reference sequence). V dropped 5 bases and J dropped 6; count of bases not matched to a gene: 2. CDR3 amino acids: CASSQQGDTQYF. For the CDR3, the DNA is TGTGCCAGCAGCCAACAGGGGGATACGCAGTATTTT. Variable domain in full (rest from reference TRBV7-9 and TRBJ2-3): DTGVSQNPRHKITKRGQNVTFRCDPISEHNRLYWYRQTLGQGPEFLTYFQNEAQLEKSRLLSDRFSAERPKGSFSTLEIQRTEQGDSAMYLCASSQQGDTQYFGPGTRLTVL.